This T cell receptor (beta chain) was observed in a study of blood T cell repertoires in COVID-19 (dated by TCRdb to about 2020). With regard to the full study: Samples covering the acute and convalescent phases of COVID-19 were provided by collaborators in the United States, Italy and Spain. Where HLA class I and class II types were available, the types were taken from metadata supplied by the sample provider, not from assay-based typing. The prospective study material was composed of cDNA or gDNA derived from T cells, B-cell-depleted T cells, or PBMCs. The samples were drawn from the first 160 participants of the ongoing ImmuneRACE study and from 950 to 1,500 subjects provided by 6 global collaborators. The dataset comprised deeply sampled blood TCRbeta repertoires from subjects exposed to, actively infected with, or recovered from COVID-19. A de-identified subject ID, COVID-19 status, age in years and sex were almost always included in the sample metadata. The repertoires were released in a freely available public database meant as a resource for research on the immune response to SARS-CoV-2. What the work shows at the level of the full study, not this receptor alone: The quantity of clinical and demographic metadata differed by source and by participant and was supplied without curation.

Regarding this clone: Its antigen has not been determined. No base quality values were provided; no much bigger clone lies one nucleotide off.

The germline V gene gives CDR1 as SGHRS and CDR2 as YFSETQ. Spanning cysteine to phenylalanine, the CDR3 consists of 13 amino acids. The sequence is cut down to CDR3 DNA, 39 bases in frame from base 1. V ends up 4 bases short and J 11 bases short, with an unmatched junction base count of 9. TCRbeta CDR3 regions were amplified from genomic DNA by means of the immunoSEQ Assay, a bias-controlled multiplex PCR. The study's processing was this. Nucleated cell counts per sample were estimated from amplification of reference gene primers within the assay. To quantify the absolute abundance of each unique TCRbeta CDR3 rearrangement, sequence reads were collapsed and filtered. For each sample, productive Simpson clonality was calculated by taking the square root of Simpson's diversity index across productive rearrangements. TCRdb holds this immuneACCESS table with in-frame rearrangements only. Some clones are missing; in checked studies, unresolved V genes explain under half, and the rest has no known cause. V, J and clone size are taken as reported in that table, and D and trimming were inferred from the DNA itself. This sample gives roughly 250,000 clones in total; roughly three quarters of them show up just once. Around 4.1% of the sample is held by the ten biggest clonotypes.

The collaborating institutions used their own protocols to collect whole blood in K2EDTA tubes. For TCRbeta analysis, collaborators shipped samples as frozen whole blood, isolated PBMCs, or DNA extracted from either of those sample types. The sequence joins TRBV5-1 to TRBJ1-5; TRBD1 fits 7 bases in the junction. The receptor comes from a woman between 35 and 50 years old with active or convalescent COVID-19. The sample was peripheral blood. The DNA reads TGCGCCAGCAGCCCGACAGGGATCGAGGCCCAGCATTTT. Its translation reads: CASSPTGIEAQHF.